This TCR beta chain stems from a study of identical twins. CDR1 and CDR2 from the germline V gene are LGHDT and YNNKEL (reference sequence). Trimming removed 1 base at V and 2 bases at J, with 9 bases between. The CDR3 extends over 14 amino acids. TCRdb recomputed calls from the 5' RACE reads with MiXCR, one row per CDR3 protein. The repertoire has about 530,000 distinct CDR3 sequences, 20% to 25% of them found once; the top ten carry approximately 0.48%. These data also featured in a second study, about yellow fever vaccine responses in identical twins.

This clonotype was obtained from a woman aged 18-30 years in good health. V and J are TRBV3-1 and TRBJ2-7, with D possibly TRBD1 on 5 matching bases. Material: CD4+ T cells sorted from blood. CDR3 nucleotide sequence: TGTGCCAGCAGCCAAGTCACAGGAACCTACGAGCAGTACTTC. It is translated as CASSQVTGTYEQYF.